The 30 T cell receptor beta chains presented below share a single source sample, sequenced in a study of tumor-infiltrating lymphocytes in primary liver carcinoma. From roughly 0.55 ug of total RNA, TCR beta-specific cDNA was reverse-transcribed using a constant-region primer. Each TCR beta library was derived from three nested multiplex PCR rounds that employed slightly modified ARM-PCR. Each of the first two PCR rounds ran nine to ten cycles with TRBV1-TRBV30 forward and C-beta reverse primers. TCRdb processed the multiplex PCR reads anew with MiXCR; each CDR3 protein has one entry. This sample has fewer than 350,000 distinct CDR3 sequences, with 65% found just once. The authors took blood RNA from unsorted whole blood and also extracted germline DNA. Material: peripheral blood. The receptors were gathered from a middle-aged man with primary liver carcinoma and hepatitis B virus infection.

Details on this clonotype: This sequence may be a read error, since a much larger clone differs from it by one base. The rearrangement joins TRBV29-1 to TRBJ1-1, with 8 bases matching TRBD1. There are 13 residues in the CDR3. Germline CDR1 and CDR2: SQVTM and ANQGSEA. The CDR3 nucleotides read TGCAGCGTTGAGGGACAGGCGAACACTGTAGCTTTCTTT. It specifies CSVEGQANTVAFF.

This chain links TRBV5-1 with TRBJ2-3; 11 nucleotides agree with TRBD2. Trimming cost V 9 bases and J 2 bases; bases outside gene matches: 5. Per germline, CDR1 SGHRS and CDR2 YFSETQ. The CDR3 has 14 residues. The CDR3 bases are TGCGCCACCCAACTAGCGGGAGACACAGATACGCAGTATTTT. Residues: CATQLAGDTDTQYF.

Points on this clonotype: Because it lacks the conserved phenylalanine or tryptophan at the end, this CDR3 is likely a read error. The rearrangement links TRBV11-2 to TRBJ2-3; D gene unclear. The length of the CDR3 is 15 residues. Germline-derived CDR1 and CDR2 are SGHAT and FQNNGV. As DNA, the CDR3 is TGTGTCAGCAGCTCAGAACCCTCTTTCTTTGATACGCAGTATCTT. Amino acids: CVSSSEPSFFDTQYL.

In this sample, this clonotype turned up once. This likely comes from a read error, as the CDR3 has no conserved phenylalanine or tryptophan at its end. The chain has TRBV5-5 and TRBJ2-7, with a weak D call TRBD1 (5 bases). Per germline, CDR1 SGHKS and CDR2 YYEKEE (reference sequence). Deletions cut 3 bases from V and 6 bases from J, with 13 bases between. This CDR3 is built from 13 residues. CDR3 region: CASSSVGEGEQYL. The CDR3, as DNA: TGTGCCAGCAGCTCGGTAGGGGAAGGCGAGCAGTACCTC.

Worth noting for this clonotype: Just one base apart from a much larger clone, this may be a read error. The chain is built from TRBV29-1 and TRBJ1-2; 7 bases map to TRBD1. In germline, CDR1 is SQVTM, CDR2 ANQGSEA. The CDR3 loop spans 13 amino acids. The CDR3 region has the DNA TGCAACGTTGGGCGCGAGGGGGACAGTGGCTACACCTTC. It codes for CNVGREGDSGYTF. Using reference TRBV29-1 and TRBJ1-2 for the parts outside the CDR3, the full variable domain is SAVISQKPSRDICQRGTSLTIQCQVDSQVTMMFWYRQQPGQSLTLIATANQGSEATYESGFVIDKFPISRPNLTFSTLTVSNMSPEDSSIYLCNVGREGDSGYTFGSGTRLTVV.

The chain carries TRBV12-3 or TRBV12-4 and TRBJ2-2; D perhaps matches TRBD1 (6 bases). The V and J ends lost 4 bases and 5 bases respectively, with 14 bases between them. The CDR3 runs 15 residues. The CDR3 DNA follows: TGTGCCAGCAGTTATACTAGGGGGAATACCGGGGAGCTGTTTTTT. It is translated as CASSYTRGNTGELFF.

The chain uses TRBV29-1 and TRBJ2-1; TRBD2 matches at 12 bases. The CDR3 totals 13 residues. Germline CDR1 SQVTM, CDR2 ANQGSEA. V lost 4 bases and J lost 7; bases outside the gene matches: 2. The CDR3 DNA reads as TGCAGCGTTGCCGGACTAGCGGGGAATGAGCAGTTCTTC. Its translation is CSVAGLAGNEQFF.

The chain couples TRBV12-3 or TRBV12-4 to TRBJ2-7; 13 positions agree with TRBD2. There are 18 residues in the CDR3. Unmatched junction bases numbered 9, after V lost 3 bases and J lost 1 base. The DNA for the CDR3 is TGTGCCAGCAGTTTCCAGACTAGCGGGAGGCTGAGATCCTACGAGCAGTACTTC. Its translation: CASSFQTSGRLRSYEQYF.

The chain uses TRBV6-5 and TRBJ2-3, with TRBD2 matching 11 bases. This CDR3 spans 14 amino acids. V shed 7 bases and J 7 bases; nucleotides not matched to a gene: 7. CDR1 and CDR2 (germline): MNHEY, SVGAGI. The CDR3 DNA is TGTGCCAGCAACCCAGGACTAGCGGGCAATACGCAGTATTTT. Its protein product is CASNPGLAGNTQYF.

Turning to this clonotype: Just one base apart from a much larger clone, this may be a read error. The chain links TRBV6-1 to TRBJ2-5; 8 bases fit TRBD1. This CDR3 has 15 amino acids. CDR1 MNHNS and CDR2 SASEGT come from the germline V gene. V lost 6 bases and J lost 1; bases outside the gene matches: 7. CDR3 bases: TGTGCCAGCAGGACCGGGACAGGAAGCCAAGAGACCCAGTACTTC. Translation: CASRTGTGSQETQYF.

This clonotype has just one count. V gene TRBV19 combines with J gene TRBJ2-1, with TRBD1 matching over 8 bases. Germline-derived CDR1 and CDR2 are LNHDA and SQIVND (reference sequence). CDR3 length: 16 residues. V lost 6 bases and J lost 7; bases outside the gene matches: 14. The CDR3 protein is CASSPTTGGPFNEQFF. The CDR3 DNA follows: TGTGCCAGTAGCCCCACCACAGGGGGACCGTTTAATGAGCAGTTCTTC.

On this clonotype: This may be a read error: a much more frequent sequence differs by one nucleotide. The chain recombines TRBV6-1 with TRBJ2-4; D is perhaps TRBD1 (7 bases). This CDR3 has 14 residues. Trimming removed 8 bases at V and 7 bases at J, with 18 bases between. Per the germline V gene, CDR1 is MNHNS and CDR2 is SASEGT. The CDR3 spells CASLTAPGGNIQYF. For the CDR3, the DNA is TGTGCCAGCCTCACCGCCCCAGGGGGGAACATTCAGTACTTC.

With respect to this clonotype: This could be a read error, since a much larger clone is one nucleotide away. The gene calls are TRBV6-6 and TRBJ1-1, with D possibly matching TRBD1 (6 bases). This CDR3 is built from 14 residues. Per germline, CDR1 MNHNY and CDR2 SVGAGI (reference sequence). The germline V and J ends were trimmed by 7 bases and 5 bases, with 17 bases remaining between them. Here the CDR3 DNA reads TGTGCCAGCATCCTTAGAGGGGGGAGGACTGAAGCTTTCTTT. Translating it yields CASILRGGRTEAFF.

V gene TRBV7-8 combines with J gene TRBJ2-7; D is undetermined. Deletions cut 2 bases from V and 1 base from J, with 9 bases between. Per the germline V gene, CDR1 is SGHVS and CDR2 is FQNEAQ. The CDR3 consists of 14 residues. The CDR3 protein is CASSLYHGSYEQYF. The DNA for the CDR3 is TGTGCCAGCAGCTTATACCACGGGTCCTACGAGCAGTACTTC. Full variable domain (outside the CDR3, taken from reference TRBV7-8 and TRBJ2-7): GAGVSQSPRYKVAKRGQDVALRCDPISGHVSLFWYQQALGQGPEFLTYFQNEAQLDKSGLPSDRFFAERPEGSVSTLKIQRTQQEDSAVYLCASSLYHGSYEQYFGPGTRLTVT.

For this clonotype: A junction end diverges from the germline sequence, so it may reflect a read error. The J gene is TRBJ2-3, the V gene TRBV11-1; D gene ambiguous. The CDR3 covers 16 residues. The germline CDR1 and CDR2 sequences are SGHAT and FQDESV (reference sequence). The CDR3 region has the DNA TGTGCCAGCAGTACCTATACTCGGAGTAGCACAGATACGCGGTATTTT. Protein: CASSTYTRSSTDTRYF.

The chain recombines TRBV24-1 with TRBJ2-1; D is possibly TRBD1 or TRBD2 (5 bases each). V was cut by 2 bases and J by 6 bases, with 13 bases left in between. CDR3 size: 15 residues. Germline CDR1 is KGHDR and CDR2 is SFDVKD. CDR3 sequence: CATSDWGRRGNEQFF. CDR3 nucleotide sequence: TGTGCCACCAGTGATTGGGGGAGAAGGGGCAATGAGCAGTTCTTC.

The chain has TRBV6-1 and TRBJ1-1; D gene uncertain. CDR3 length equals 15 residues. Germline values: CDR1 MNHNS, CDR2 SASEGT. Trimming left V 0 bases short and J 1 base short, with 9 bases between. The CDR3 loop reads CASSEAFWTNTEAFF. CDR3 nucleotides: TGTGCCAGCAGTGAAGCTTTTTGGACGAACACTGAAGCTTTCTTT.

About this clonotype: A much larger clone lies a single base off, so this may be a read error. The chain is built from TRBV4-3 and TRBJ1-2; possibly TRBD1 for D (5 bases). The CDR3 is 15 amino acids. Germline V gene lookup returns CDR1 LGHNA and CDR2 YSLEER. The CDR3 DNA sequence: TGCGCCAGCAACCAAGATTTCGGCAGGGACTATGGCTACACCTTC. Translated, it gives CASNQDFGRDYGYTF.

The V call is TRBV5-1, the J call TRBJ2-2, with 7 bases fitting TRBD1. The length of the CDR3 is 16 residues. The germline gives CDR1 SGHRS, CDR2 YFSETQ. J was trimmed by 0 bases and V by 2 bases; bases with no gene match: 4. This CDR3 is CASSLEGQPNTGELFF. CDR3 DNA: TGCGCCAGCAGCTTAGAGGGACAGCCGAACACCGGGGAGCTGTTTTTT.

To note about this clonotype: This clone may be a read error of a much larger clone one base away. The V call is TRBV11-2, the J call TRBJ2-2; the D gene is possibly TRBD2 (5 bases). This CDR3 is built from 13 residues. Germline values: CDR1 SGHAT, CDR2 FQNNGV. The germline V and J ends were trimmed by 5 bases and 6 bases, with 10 bases remaining between them. The CDR3 sequence is CASSRLGAGELFF. The CDR3 nucleotides are TGTGCCAGCAGCCGACTCGGGGCCGGGGAGCTGTTTTTT.

The table lists this clonotype with many counts. This chain uses TRBV6-5 with TRBJ2-7; D is unclear. Trimming stripped 6 bases from V and 6 bases from J, with 18 bases between. This CDR3 comprises 14 residues. CDR1 and CDR2 (germline): MNHEY, SVGAGI. CDR3 bases: TGTGCCAGCAGGTTAGAGTCCGACCGGCGCGAGCAGTACTTC. Its translation is CASRLESDRREQYF.

V and J are TRBV29-1 and TRBJ2-7; 11 bases are a match to TRBD2. The CDR3 contains 13 residues. J lost 6 bases, V lost 8 bases, and 9 bases had no gene match. Germline V gives CDR1 SQVTM, CDR2 ANQGSEA. As DNA, the CDR3 is TGCAGCACAGTTACTAGCGGGAGTTCCGAGCAGTACTTC. It codes for CSTVTSGSSEQYF.

In regard to this clonotype: Because the CDR3 is missing its conserved closing phenylalanine or tryptophan, this is likely a read error. The V and J genes are TRBV7-6 and TRBJ2-6; a weak D match, TRBD1 (6 bases). This CDR3 comprises 15 residues. Germline CDR1 is SGHVS and CDR2 is FNYEAQ. CDR3 sequence reads: CASSLGALGAKVLTY. CDR3 nucleotide sequence: TGTGCCAGCAGCTTAGGTGCTCTGGGGGCCAAGGTCCTGACTTAC.

For this clonotype: Germline and junction disagree at one end, which may indicate a read error. The chain combines TRBV7-8 with TRBJ2-1, with D possibly called TRBD1 or TRBD2 (5 bases each). This CDR3 contains 16 residues. Germline V lookup: CDR1 SGHVS, CDR2 FQNEAQ. The CDR3 sequence is CVSSPTRDLPYNEQFF. CDR3 sequence (DNA): TGTGTCAGCAGCCCCACCCGGGACCTGCCATACAATGAGCAGTTCTTC. Full variable domain (remainder filled in from reference TRBV7-8 and TRBJ2-1): GAGVSQSPRYKVAKRGQDVALRCDPISGHVSLFWYQQALGQGPEFLTYFQNEAQLDKSGLPSDRFFAERPEGSVSTLKIQRTQQEDSAVYLCVSSPTRDLPYNEQFFGPGTRLTVL.

Worth noting for this clonotype: Just one base apart from a much larger clone, this may be a read error. The chain couples TRBV6-2 or TRBV6-3 to TRBJ2-3; D is uncertain. The V end lost 7 bases, the J end lost 2 bases, and 10 bases lay between the germline ends. The CDR3 runs to 13 residues. Germline CDR1 is MNHEY and CDR2 is SVGEGT. The CDR3 loop is CASIPRTTDTQYF. CDR3 DNA sequence: TGTGCCAGCATCCCGCGAACCACAGATACGCAGTATTTT.

The chain links TRBV12-3 or TRBV12-4 to TRBJ1-1; D uncertain. Trimming removed 7 bases from V and 1 base from J, with 10 bases in between. The CDR3 runs to 13 residues. CDR3 DNA sequence: TGTGCCAGCATGCGGAAGGGGAACACTGAAGCTTTCTTT. Its translation: CASMRKGNTEAFF.

For this clonotype: A much larger clone sits a single nucleotide away, making a read error possible. The chain joins TRBV6-2 or TRBV6-3 to TRBJ2-1; 9 bases fit TRBD2. The CDR3 spans 20 residues. CDR1 MNHEY and CDR2 SVGEGT come from the germline V gene. CDR3: CASSRPGRVTSGGGANELFF. The CDR3 nucleotides read TGTGCCAGCAGCCGACCCGGACGGGTGACTAGCGGAGGGGGGGCAAATGAGCTGTTCTTC.

Comment on this clonotype: The germline gene is not matched at one end of the junction; a read error may be the cause. This chain joins TRBV25-1 and TRBJ2-1, with 10 bases matching TRBD1. The CDR3 length is 15 residues. Germline loops: CDR1 MGHDK, CDR2 SYGVNS. DNA for the CDR3: TGTGCCAGCAGTGAGACAGGGGGCTCCTACAATGAGCAGCTCTTC. It translates to CASSETGGSYNEQLF. The full variable domain, with the rest looked up from reference TRBV25-1 and TRBJ2-1, is EADIYQTPRYLVIGTGKKITLECSQTMGHDKMYWYQQDPGMELHLIHYSYGVNSTEKGDLSSESTVSRIRTEHFPLTLESARPSHTSQYLCASSETGGSYNEQLFGPGTRLTVL.

V gene TRBV28 combines with J gene TRBJ2-2; the match to TRBD1 covers 9 bases. CDR3 length equals 15 residues. CDR1 and CDR2 (germline): MDHEN, SYDVKM. V shed 5 bases and J 6 bases; nucleotides not matched to a gene: 7. The CDR3 DNA follows: TGTGCCAGCAGTCCAGGGACAGGGAGGTCCGGGGAGCTGTTTTTT. Its protein product is CASSPGTGRSGELFF. Looking up the rest from reference TRBV28 and TRBJ2-2 gives the full variable domain: DVKVTQSSRYLVKRTGEKVFLECVQDMDHENMFWYRQDPGLGLRLIYFSYDVKMKEKGDIPEGYSVSREKKERFSLILESASTNQTSMYLCASSPGTGRSGELFFGEGSRLTVL.

About this clonotype itself: Mismatch with germline at one junction end may stem from a read error. The chain recombines TRBV11-2 with TRBJ1-2, with TRBD1 as a possible D gene (6 bases). CDR1 and CDR2 from the germline V gene are SGHAT and FQNNGV. The CDR3 runs 16 residues. The CDR3 DNA is TGTGCCAGCAGCCTAGATGGCGGGACAAGGAACTATGGCTACACCTTC. It specifies CASSLDGGTRNYGYTF.